This TCR beta chain appears in the sequencing data of a study of CXCR3-negative and CXCR3-positive naive CD8 T cells. Study-wide findings and caveats: Researchers report that CXCR3-positive naive cells carry more hydrophobic TRB CDR3s than CXCR3-negative naive cells.

Looked up from germline, CDR1 is SGHTA and CDR2 is FQGNSA. The CDR3 spans 12 residues. About this clonotype itself: Its target is unknown.

Carrying UMI labels, the TRB cDNA libraries were prepared through 5' RACE. TCRdb reanalyzed the 5' RACE reads and collapses them to one entry per CDR3 protein, without DNA. The sample table includes 4,500 to 5,500 distinct CDR3 sequences. The chain combines TRBV7-2 with TRBJ1-1; TCRdb indicates TRBD1, and absent DNA this call remains unverified. The origin of this receptor is a human donor in good health. Some clones in this sample may be carry-over from other donors' samples. The sequencing input was naive CXCR3+ CD8+ T cells from blood. Noted subset: CD45RO-CCR7+CD27+CD95- naive CD8+ T cells expressing CXCR3 (TNR3+). The CDR3 loop is CASSLVESRAFF.